The 24 T cell receptor beta chains below come from one sample, sequenced in a study of T-cell memory formation after mild COVID-19. MiXCR was run by TCRdb on the 5' RACE reads, yielding one entry per CDR3 protein. This table holds about 110,000 distinct CDR3 sequences, over 15% found once. Material: PBMCs or a T cell subset sorted from them (not recorded which). These TCRs come from an adult woman who had mild COVID-19 (a few samples of this study predate the infection). Cell type and time point are not known.

The CDR3 DNA reads as TGTGCCAGCAGTTGGGGCGGATCCTACGAGCAGTACTTC. Protein product: CASSWGGSYEQYF. This sequence joins TRBV6-2 or TRBV6-3 and TRBJ2-7; D possibly corresponds to TRBD1 (5 bases). Trimming stripped 4 bases from V and 1 base from J, with 8 bases between. The CDR3 has 13 amino acids. Germline V gene lookup returns CDR1 MNHEY and CDR2 SVGEGT.

This chain uses TRBV20-1 with TRBJ2-7; D call uncertain. V was shortened by 3 bases and J by 2 bases, with 11 bases between the two germline ends. Germline lookup yields CDR1 DFQATT and CDR2 SNEGSKA (reference sequence). This CDR3 is built from 13 residues. Written as DNA, the CDR3 is TGCAGTGCTAGGGGCAGAGGCACCTACGAGCAGTACTTC. Its translation is CSARGRGTYEQYF.

This clonotype has just a few counts. V gene TRBV2 combines with J gene TRBJ2-7; 7 nucleotides match TRBD2. With V trimmed by 4 bases and J by 6 bases, 6 bases remained unmatched. CDR3 length: 13 residues. Germline V gives CDR1 SNHLY, CDR2 FYNNEI. For the CDR3, the DNA is TGTGCCAGCAGTGTAGGCGGGAGTTCCGAGCAGTACTTC. This sequence encodes CASSVGGSSEQYF.

This clonotype was seen only a few times. This chain uses TRBV12-3 or TRBV12-4 with TRBJ1-5; D is unclear. The CDR3 runs 15 residues. Trimming cost V 4 bases and J 0 bases, with 10 bases left between them. The CDR3: CASSSGVNSNQPQHF. The DNA of the CDR3 is TGTGCCAGCAGTTCCGGGGTGAATAGCAATCAGCCCCAGCATTTT.

This chain uses TRBV11-2 with TRBJ2-4, with unresolved D. CDR1 is SGHAT and CDR2 is FQNNGV in the germline V gene. Trimming pared 0 bases from V and 0 bases from J, leaving 9 bases between. The CDR3 has 16 residues. The CDR3 sequence is CASSLDITIAKNIQYF. The CDR3, as DNA: TGTGCCAGCAGCTTAGATATCACGATAGCCAAAAACATTCAGTACTTC.

This clonotype showed up just a few times. The genes are TRBV12-3 or TRBV12-4 and TRBJ2-3; no reliable D call. The CDR3 runs 13 residues. The ends were cut back, 3 bases at V and 3 bases at J, with 7 bases in the middle. The DNA for the CDR3 is TGTGCCAGCAGTTTCCTCAGGACAGATACGCAGTATTTT. It is translated as CASSFLRTDTQYF.

This clonotype has just a few counts. CDR3 residues: CASSLGQLSSWYGYTF. DNA for the CDR3: TGTGCCAGCAGCCTCGGACAGCTCAGTTCTTGGTATGGCTACACCTTC. V and J are TRBV13 and TRBJ1-2; tentative D call: TRBD1 (6 bases). The germline gives CDR1 PRHDT, CDR2 FYEKMQ (reference sequence). Trimming took off 5 bases at V and 5 bases at J, with 21 bases between the two ends. The CDR3 runs 16 residues.

With respect to this clonotype: This may be a read error, as it is one base from a much larger clone. The chain couples TRBV7-9 to TRBJ2-3; 14 bases agree with TRBD2. Germline V gene data show CDR1 as SEHNR and CDR2 as FQNEAQ (reference sequence). This CDR3 comprises 17 residues. The CDR3 is CAGSLGTSGSYTDTQYF. In DNA, the CDR3 is TGTGCCGGCAGCTTAGGGACTAGCGGGAGCTACACAGATACGCAGTATTTT.

This clonotype has just a few counts. The V gene is TRBV4-1, the J gene TRBJ2-2; D possibly corresponds to TRBD1 (6 bases). The CDR3 spans 13 residues. V lost 2 bases and J lost 6, with 7 bases in between. In germline, CDR1 is MGHRA, CDR2 YSYEKL. CDR3 in DNA: TGCGCCAGCAGCCAAAGACAGGCCGGGGAGCTGTTTTTT. As protein: CASSQRQAGELFF.

This clonotype is a singleton in its sample. CDR3 coding DNA: TGTGCCAGCAGCAGGGACAGGGGTTACACCGGGGAGCTGTTTTTT. Protein product: CASSRDRGYTGELFF. The chain is built from TRBV12-3 or TRBV12-4 and TRBJ2-2; 10 bases match TRBD1. There are 15 residues in the CDR3. Unmatched junction bases numbered 4, after V lost 6 bases and J lost 3 bases.

The sample holds a few counts of this clonotype. The chain combines TRBV5-1 with TRBJ1-1, with D possibly TRBD1 on 5 matching bases. The CDR3 is 22 residues long. Germline-derived CDR1 and CDR2 are SGHRS and YFSETQ. The ends were cut back, 0 bases at V and 0 bases at J, with 30 bases in the middle. CDR3 DNA: TGCGCCAGCAGCTTGGTACTGCAGGGCTCATTTCTCCCCCGACTACTGAACACTGAAGCTTTCTTT. Its translation: CASSLVLQGSFLPRLLNTEAFF.

This chain links TRBV3-1 with TRBJ2-5; 8 nucleotides align to TRBD2. J lost 5 bases, V lost 3 bases, and 8 bases had no gene match. The V gene's germline CDR1 is LGHDT and CDR2 YNNKEL (reference sequence). The CDR3 is 15 residues long. The CDR3 loop is CASSHIAGWGETQYF. The CDR3 DNA reads TGTGCCAGCAGCCATATAGCGGGGTGGGGTGAGACCCAGTACTTC.

This clonotype was counted a few times. V is TRBV12-3 or TRBV12-4 and J is TRBJ2-1, with D unclear. The CDR3 loop spans 14 amino acids. With 4 bases removed from V and 5 bases from J, the gap between germline ends came to 12 bases. The CDR3 coding sequence is TGTGCCAGCAGTTGGCCCGGGCACCACAATGAGCAGTTCTTC. It is translated as CASSWPGHHNEQFF.

This clonotype has only a few counts. The gene calls are TRBV5-6 and TRBJ2-1; D uncertain. V lost 2 bases to trimming and J lost 2 bases, with 5 bases between them. Germline assignment: CDR1 SGHDT and CDR2 YYEEEE. The CDR3 covers 13 residues. The CDR3 region has the DNA TGTGCCAGCAGCTTTTATCCCTACAATGAGCAGTTCTTC. Amino acids: CASSFYPYNEQFF.

The chain combines TRBV4-3 with TRBJ1-2; 7 bases align to TRBD1. Trimming at V came to 4 bases and at J to 2 bases, leaving 7 bases not matched to a gene. Per germline, CDR1 LGHNA and CDR2 YSLEER. CDR3 length: 15 residues. The CDR3 spells CASSLRQGTNYGYTF. The CDR3 DNA is TGCGCCAGCAGCCTCCGACAGGGAACCAACTATGGCTACACCTTC.

The chain is built from TRBV27 and TRBJ2-7; no reliable D call. This CDR3 region has 15 residues. V was cut by 2 bases and J by 3 bases, with 14 bases left in between. Germline V CDR1 and CDR2: MNHEY, SMNVEV (reference sequence). CDR3 DNA: TGTGCCAGCAGTTTAGTGGCAGCTTCTTACTACGAGCAGTACTTC. Amino acid sequence: CASSLVAASYYEQYF.

This chain joins TRBV4-1 and TRBJ1-2; D gene uncertain. This CDR3 has 14 amino acids. Trimming took off 0 bases at V and 5 bases at J, with 10 bases between the two ends. Germline CDR1 MGHRA, CDR2 YSYEKL. The CDR3 nucleotides read TGCGCCAGCAGCCAAGAAGGCTCTACTTATGGCTACACCTTC. Protein sequence: CASSQEGSTYGYTF.

This clonotype was counted between two and nine times. V gene TRBV4-1 combines with J gene TRBJ1-1; perhaps TRBD1 as D (5 bases). V lost 3 bases, J lost 0 bases, and 8 bases lay in between. Germline CDR1 and CDR2: MGHRA and YSYEKL. The CDR3 is made up of 14 amino acids. This CDR3 is CASSQGLMNTEAFF. The CDR3 DNA sequence: TGCGCCAGCAGCCAGGGACTGATGAACACTGAAGCTTTCTTT.

The chain uses TRBV27 and TRBJ1-2, with D perhaps matching TRBD1 (5 bases). Trimming left V 5 bases short and J 7 bases short, with 11 bases between. Germline CDR1 MNHEY, CDR2 SMNVEV (reference sequence). The CDR3 contains 12 residues. The CDR3 nucleotides are TGTGCCAGCAGTGGTGGGGGTCCTGGCTACACCTTC. This codes for CASSGGGPGYTF.

V is TRBV6-5 and J is TRBJ2-7, with a weak D call TRBD2 (5 bases). From germline, CDR1 is MNHEY and CDR2 SVGAGI. This CDR3 contains 17 residues. Trimming pared 5 bases from V and 3 bases from J, leaving 23 bases between. The CDR3: CASSPSAGVARYYEQYF. DNA for the CDR3: TGTGCCAGCAGTCCCTCAGCCGGCGTAGCGCGTTACTACGAGCAGTACTTC.

The chain recombines TRBV10-3 with TRBJ1-1, with no clear D. Trimming took off 2 bases at V and 4 bases at J, with 14 bases between the two ends. This CDR3 spans 15 amino acids. The germline V gene encodes CDR1 ENHRY and CDR2 SYGVKD. The CDR3 DNA sequence: TGTGCCATCAGTGAGCCGGCCTCCGGAGGCACTGAAGCTTTCTTT. Protein product: CAISEPASGGTEAFF.

The gene calls are TRBV9 and TRBJ2-3; D may be TRBD2 (6 bases). CDR3 length: 18 residues. Germline V gives CDR1 SGDLS, CDR2 YYNGEE. With 0 bases removed from V and 0 bases from J, the gap between germline ends came to 17 bases. The DNA of the CDR3 is TGTGCCAGCAGCGTAGAGGTACAAATAGCGGATAGCACAGATACGCAGTATTTT. Encoded protein: CASSVEVQIADSTDTQYF.

V usage is TRBV5-1 and J usage is TRBJ1-2, with 10 bases aligning to TRBD1. This CDR3 has 14 amino acids. Germline V CDR1 and CDR2: SGHRS, YFSETQ. The J segment lost 6 bases and the V segment lost 3 bases, leaving 5 bases of the junction unmatched. The DNA of the CDR3 is TGCGCCAGCAGCTCCGGGACAGGGGTGGATGGCTACACCTTC. This sequence encodes CASSSGTGVDGYTF.

This clonotype has only a few counts. The gene calls are TRBV15 and TRBJ2-5; unclear D gene. The CDR3 is made up of 13 amino acids. Germline-derived CDR1 and CDR2 are LNHNV and YYDKDF (reference sequence). V lost 0 bases, J lost 4 bases, and 6 bases lay in between. The CDR3 DNA sequence: TGTGCCACCAGCAGAGATCGTAGAGAGACCCAGTACTTC. Its translation: CATSRDRRETQYF. The full variable domain, with the rest looked up from reference TRBV15 and TRBJ2-5, is DAMVIQNPRYQVTQFGKPVTLSCSQTLNHNVMYWYQQKSSQAPKLLFHYYDKDFNNEADTPDNFQSRRPNTSFCFLDIRSPGLGDTAMYLCATSRDRRETQYFGPGTRLLVL.